A selection of T cell receptor beta chains follows, all from one sample in a study of regulatory T cells in long-lasting Graves disease. TCRdb re-called the multiplex PCR reads with MiXCR, one entry per CDR3 protein. Of under 700,000 distinct CDR3 sequences listed, about 16% are singletons. These records were also assigned to another study, of T cells in Graves' hyperthyroidism and ophthalmopathy.

Sample: peripheral blood mononuclear cells (PBMCs), taken at new diagnosis, from a patient treated with antithyroid drugs. The receptor source for this set is a woman between 40 and 65 years old with Graves disease. CDR3s include the opening cysteine and the closing phenylalanine or tryptophan. The D gene is left open where the match is weak. Clone size, where shown, is once, few, many, or a class for clones that have expanded.

D gene	clone size	V gene	J gene	CDR3 DNA	CDR3 protein
TRBD1	many	TRBV12-3/TRBV12-4	TRBJ2-1	TGTGCCAACAGTGTTAGGGCAGGGGGCAATGAGCAGTTCTTC	CANSVRAGGNEQFF
TRBD1	.	TRBV2	TRBJ1-3	TGTGCCAGCAGACAGACAGGGTCCTCTGGAAACACCATATATTTT	CASRQTGSSGNTIYF
TRBD2	many	TRBV11-3	TRBJ2-1	TGTGCCAGCAGCCTCCTAGCGGGGGCGGAGGAGCAGTTCTTC	CASSLLAGAEEQFF
.	few	TRBV10-3	TRBJ2-1	TGTGCCATCAGCCCCGTGGGGGTCGGCTACAATGAGCAGTTCTTC	CAISPVGVGYNEQFF
TRBD2	.	TRBV3-1	TRBJ2-2	TGTGCCAGCAGCCCTAGCGGGGGGGCGTTCGCCGGGGAGCTGTTTTTT	CASSPSGGAFAGELFF
.	.	TRBV20-1	TRBJ1-1	TGCAGTGCTATAGGGGATTCGGGGTTAAGGGGTGAAGCTTTCTTT	CSAIGDSGLRGEAFF
.	.	TRBV9	TRBJ2-1	TGTGCCAGCAGTCGTAGTGGGACTTTCAATGAGCAGTTCTTC	CASSRSGTFNEQFF
.	many	TRBV13	TRBJ1-1	TGTGCCAGCAGCTTAGGGCAGGGCCCTTTCTTT	CASSLGQGPFF
.	few	TRBV4-1	TRBJ2-3	TGCGCCAGCAGCCTAACCATGACCGGGACAGATACGCAGTATTTT	CASSLTMTGTDTQYF
TRBD1	.	TRBV27	TRBJ1-2	TGTGCCAGCAGTCCCCGGACAGGGTATAATGGCTACACCTTC	CASSPRTGYNGYTF
.	many	TRBV6-2/TRBV6-3	TRBJ2-5	TGTGCCAGCAGTGCCCGTACCGGGACAATTTGGCTACAAGAGACCCAGTACTTC	CASSARTGTIWLQETQYF
TRBD1	.	TRBV18	TRBJ2-2	TGTGCCAGCTCAGCCGGGACAGAGAACACCGGGGAGCTGTTTTTT	CASSAGTENTGELFF
.	.	TRBV6-6	TRBJ1-3	TGTGCCAGCAGTTACTCGGGCGGAGGGGGAAACACCATATATTTT	CASSYSGGGGNTIYF
.	many	TRBV7-6	TRBJ1-1	TGTGCCAGCAGCTTAACGGACGGGAACACTGAAGCTTTCTTT	CASSLTDGNTEAFF
TRBD2	many	TRBV11-2	TRBJ2-7	TGTGCCAGCAGCTTAGCTAGCGGGGGGATCTACGAGCAGTACTTC	CASSLASGGIYEQYF
.	.	TRBV14	TRBJ1-3	TGTGCCAGCAGCCGGTACAGGGCTGGCTCTGGAAACACCATATATTTT	CASSRYRAGSGNTIYF
.	many	TRBV28	TRBJ2-7	TGTGCCAGCACCTTGGGGGAGTACGAGCAGTACTTC	CASTLGEYEQYF
TRBD2	.	TRBV6-1	TRBJ2-3	TGTGCCAGCAGCGATAGCGGGCGGGGAGATACGCAGTATTTT	CASSDSGRGDTQYF
.	few	TRBV20-1	TRBJ2-7	TGCAGTGCTATAGAGGATATGAATTACGAGCAGTACTTC	CSAIEDMNYEQYF
.	many	TRBV20-1	TRBJ2-3	TGCAGTGCTAGAGTTCCCCGGGCAGGGGAGCAGGATACGCAGTATTTT	CSARVPRAGEQDTQYF
TRBD2	.	TRBV5-1	TRBJ2-3	TGCGCCAGCAGACTCCTCGGGGGGGATACGCAGTATTTT	CASRLLGGDTQYF
.	many	TRBV28	TRBJ2-5	TGTGCCAGCAGTTTACGAGGGATGGAGACCCAGTACTTC	CASSLRGMETQYF
.	many	TRBV19	TRBJ1-2	TGTGCCAGTAGTATCCCTACGGACATGGGTTACTATGGCTACACCTTC	CASSIPTDMGYYGYTF
.	few	TRBV19	TRBJ1-4	TGTGCCAGTAGTCCAGGGGTGCGGGGGGATGAAAAACTGTTTTTT	CASSPGVRGDEKLFF
TRBD2	few	TRBV20-1	TRBJ2-5	TGCAGTGCTAGAATAGGGAGGGAAGAGACCCAGTACTTC	CSARIGREETQYF
.	few	TRBV6-5	TRBJ1-1	TGTGCCAGCAGTTACTCGGTCGGATCCGCTTTGAACACTGAAGCTTTCTTT	CASSYSVGSALNTEAFF
TRBD2	few	TRBV6-9	TRBJ2-7	TGTGCCAGCAGTTACTCCTCCCCTAGCGGGGGGATCTACGAGCAGTACTTC	CASSYSSPSGGIYEQYF
.	many	TRBV3-1	TRBJ2-1	TGTGCCAGCAGTCACGGGGCAATAGGGGGAAATGAGCAGTTCTTC	CASSHGAIGGNEQFF
.	many	TRBV12-3/TRBV12-4	TRBJ1-1	TGTGCCAGCAGTTTCGGCCCCCCGAACACTGAAGCTTTCTTT	CASSFGPPNTEAFF
TRBD1	many	TRBV12-3/TRBV12-4	TRBJ2-3	TGTGCCAGCAGTCTCGCGTGGGACAGGGAAGGAGCAGATACGCAGTATTTT	CASSLAWDREGADTQYF
.	many	TRBV2	TRBJ2-7	TGTGCCAGCAAAAAGATCTACGAGCAGTACTTC	CASKKIYEQYF
TRBD1	.	TRBV4-1	TRBJ1-1	TGCGCCAGCAGCCTCAGGACAGGAGCCAACACTGAAGCTTTCTTT	CASSLRTGANTEAFF
.	few	TRBV11-2	TRBJ1-6	TGTGCCAGCAGCTTAAAGGTGTCAGAAGAGTATAATTCACCCCTCCACTTT	CASSLKVSEEYNSPLHF
TRBD2	.	TRBV19	TRBJ2-3	TGTGCCAGTAGTATGAGGCTAGCGGCGAGCACAGATACGCAGTATTTT	CASSMRLAASTDTQYF
.	few	TRBV10-3	TRBJ1-2	TGTGCCATCAGTGAGTCAGGGGGGAATGGCTACACCTTC	CAISESGGNGYTF
TRBD2	many	TRBV6-1	TRBJ2-5	TGTGCCAGCAAACCGGGACTAGTTCCGAATTCGGAGACCCAGTACTTC	CASKPGLVPNSETQYF
.	.	TRBV6-5	TRBJ2-5	TGTGCCAGCAGTTACTCATCCGGAGAGACCCAGTACTTC	CASSYSSGETQYF
.	.	TRBV6-5	TRBJ1-2	TGTGCCAGCAGTTACCCAGGAGGGGGCTACACCTTC	CASSYPGGGYTF
.	.	TRBV19	TRBJ1-5	TGTGCCAGCCGGTTAGACTATAGCAATCAGCCCCAGCATTTT	CASRLDYSNQPQHF
TRBD2	.	TRBV20-1	TRBJ2-7	TGCAGTGCTTTTGGGACTAGCGTAACCTACGAGCAGTACTTC	CSAFGTSVTYEQYF
.	few	TRBV10-3	TRBJ1-4	TGTGCCATCAGTGAGAAACCGGATGAAAAACTGTTTTTT	CAISEKPDEKLFF
.	few	TRBV29-1	TRBJ2-5	TGCAGCGTAGTTTCCCGGGACACTCAAGAGACCCAGTACTTC	CSVVSRDTQETQYF
.	.	TRBV10-2	TRBJ1-4	TGCGCCAGCAGACCTCCGGGAGCAACTAATGAAAAACTGTTTTTT	CASRPPGATNEKLFF
.	many	TRBV18	TRBJ1-1	TGTGCCAGCTCACCATCCGGGGGATCGAACACTGAAGCTTTCTTT	CASSPSGGSNTEAFF
TRBD1	many	TRBV12-3/TRBV12-4	TRBJ2-7	TGTGCCAGCAGTTTTTTGGACAGGAGCTCCTACGAGCAGTACTTC	CASSFLDRSSYEQYF
TRBD1	.	TRBV19	TRBJ2-4	TGTGCCAGTAGTATGGGACAGGGGGACATTCAGTACTTC	CASSMGQGDIQYF
.	many	TRBV18	TRBJ2-1	TGTGCCAGCTCACTAACAGGGTTCTCCTACAATGAGCAGTTCTTC	CASSLTGFSYNEQFF